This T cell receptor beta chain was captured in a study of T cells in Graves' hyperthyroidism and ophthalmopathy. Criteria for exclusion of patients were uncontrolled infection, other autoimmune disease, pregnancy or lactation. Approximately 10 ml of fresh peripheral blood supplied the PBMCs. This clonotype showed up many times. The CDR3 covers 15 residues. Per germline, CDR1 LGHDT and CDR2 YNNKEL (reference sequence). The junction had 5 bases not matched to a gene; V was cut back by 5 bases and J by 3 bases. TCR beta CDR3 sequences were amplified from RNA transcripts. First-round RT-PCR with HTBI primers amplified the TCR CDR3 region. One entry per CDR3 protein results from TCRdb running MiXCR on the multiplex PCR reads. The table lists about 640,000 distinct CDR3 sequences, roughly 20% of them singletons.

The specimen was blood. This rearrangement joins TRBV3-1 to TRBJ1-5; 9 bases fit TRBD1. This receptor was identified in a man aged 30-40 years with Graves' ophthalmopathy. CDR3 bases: TGTGCCAGCAGCTCCGGGACAGGGATCAATCAGCCCCAGCATTTT. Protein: CASSSGTGINQPQHF.